The rows below give T cell receptor beta chains drawn from one sample of a study of blood T cell repertoires in COVID-19. Produced via immunoSEQ multiplex PCR; TCRdb's table is partial and in-frame only. The top ten clones hold roughly 12% of a sample with some 290,000 clones, about 90% of them seen once. The specimen was peripheral blood. All receptors come from a woman aged 25 to 45 with COVID-19, enrolled during active disease. Each CDR3 is given with its conserved first and last residue. The D gene is left open where the match is weak. Rows give clone size only sometimes, using once, few, many, or a class for an expanded clone.

TRBD1	15	.	TRBV5-5	TRBJ2-7	TGTGCCAGCAGCTTGGCCGCGACAGGGGGCTTCGAGCAGTACTTC	CASSLAATGGFEQYF
.	15	.	TRBV5-1	TRBJ1-4	TGCGCCAGCAGCAAGGACAACTCATACAATGAAAAACTGTTTTTT	CASSKDNSYNEKLFF
.	11	.	TRBV6-5	TRBJ2-7	TGTGCCATTCGGGACAACTACGAGCAGTACTTC	CAIRDNYEQYF
.	16	.	TRBV4-1	TRBJ1-5	TGCGCCAGCAGCCTCACCTGGGGAGGGTTCGGACAGCCCCAGCATTTT	CASSLTWGGFGQPQHF
TRBD1	14	.	TRBV6-5	TRBJ2-7	TGTGCCAGCAGTTACTACAGGGGGCCCTACGAGCAGTACTTC	CASSYYRGPYEQYF
TRBD1	16	few	TRBV7-2	TRBJ2-1	TGTGCCAGCAGCCCCTACCAGGGGGCACCATGGGGGGAGCAGTTCTTC	CASSPYQGAPWGEQFF
.	14	.	TRBV13	TRBJ2-7	TGTGCCAGCAGCTTAGCGGAGGGTAGGAACGAGCAGTACTTC	CASSLAEGRNEQYF
TRBD1	14	.	TRBV9	TRBJ1-1	TGTGCCAGCAGTAGGGACAGGGGACTAACTGAAGCTTTCTTT	CASSRDRGLTEAFF
.	14	.	TRBV7-2	TRBJ2-1	TGTGCCAGCAGCCAAGGGCCAGCGAGGGGGGAGCAGTTCTTC	CASSQGPARGEQFF
TRBD1	15	.	TRBV5-4	TRBJ2-1	TGTGCCAGCAGCCTACAGGGGGCGGGGGTAAATGAGCAGTTCTTC	CASSLQGAGVNEQFF
.	14	once	TRBV19	TRBJ1-5	TGTGCCAGTAGTACCAGGGTCCCCAATCAGCCCCAGCATTTT	CASSTRVPNQPQHF
.	16	.	TRBV6-5	TRBJ1-6	TGTGCCAGCAGTTATATGGGACTGAACTATAATTCACCCCTCCACTTT	CASSYMGLNYNSPLHF
TRBD1	15	.	TRBV5-1	TRBJ1-3	TGCGCCAGCAGCCCTAGACAGGGAAGCGGAAACACCATATATTTT	CASSPRQGSGNTIYF
.	14	.	TRBV7-6	TRBJ2-2	TGTGCCAGCAGCATAGGGAGTCGGACCGGGGAGCTGTTTTTT	CASSIGSRTGELFF
.	14	.	TRBV15	TRBJ1-2	TGTGCCACCAGCAGATATACAGGGACCTATGGCTACACCTTC	CATSRYTGTYGYTF
TRBD1	16	.	TRBV4-2	TRBJ1-2	TGTGCCAGCAGCCAACTACAGGGGGGTAGACCCTATGGCTACACCTTC	CASSQLQGGRPYGYTF
TRBD2	16	.	TRBV4-1	TRBJ2-5	TGCGCCAGCAGCCAACCCAGCGGGGGGGCCGAGGGGACCCAGTACTTC	CASSQPSGGAEGTQYF
.	15	.	TRBV6-5	TRBJ1-5	TGTGCCAGCAGTTACTCGGGGGGTAGCAATCAGCCCCAGCATTTT	CASSYSGGSNQPQHF
.	14	.	TRBV5-1	TRBJ1-1	TGCGCCAGCAGCTTTACTTCCATGAACACTGAAGCTTTCTTT	CASSFTSMNTEAFF
TRBD1	16	.	TRBV27	TRBJ1-6	TGTGCCAGCAGTTACTCGACAGGGGACTATAATTCACCCCTCCACTTT	CASSYSTGDYNSPLHF
TRBD1	15	once	TRBV4-1	TRBJ1-2	TGCGCCAGCAGCCAGACAGGGGATTTGCGACTGTCGGGCACCTTC	CASSQTGDLRLSGTF
.	12	few	TRBV13	TRBJ1-2	TGTGCCAGCAGCTTAGCCGGGTCCGGGTACACCTTC	CASSLAGSGYTF
.	13	.	TRBV7-8	TRBJ1-2	TGTGCCAGCAGCCGAGACAGGAGTTATGGCTACACCTTC	CASSRDRSYGYTF
.	14	.	TRBV27	TRBJ2-7	TGTGCCAGCAGTCCGCAGGGGGAGGCCTACGAGCAGTACTTC	CASSPQGEAYEQYF
TRBD1	15	.	TRBV7-8	TRBJ2-2	TGTGCCAGCAGCAAAGACAGGGGGCGGGCCGGGGAGCTGTTTTTT	CASSKDRGRAGELFF
.	17	.	TRBV10-3	TRBJ1-2	TGTGCCATCAGCCGGACAGAAAACGACCTACCTCGCTATGGCTACACCTTC	CAISRTENDLPRYGYTF
.	13	few	TRBV28	TRBJ2-7	TGTGCCAGCAGTCCGACTACCCTGCTCGGACAGTACTTC	CASSPTTLLGQYF
.	15	once	TRBV6-5	TRBJ1-6	TGTGCCAGCAGTTACTCTCGAACGGTCCCAGGGGCCCTCCACTTT	CASSYSRTVPGALHF
.	12	.	TRBV10-3	TRBJ1-5	TGTGCCATCGGGGCAGATTTTCAGCCCCAGCATTTT	CAIGADFQPQHF
.	17	.	TRBV4-1	TRBJ2-1	TGCGCCAGCAGCCATACTGGAGCGGTAAGCTCCTACAATGAGCAGTTCTTC	CASSHTGAVSSYNEQFF
.	14	.	TRBV6-6	TRBJ2-5	TGTGCCAGCAGCAAACTAGAGGAGCAAGAGACCCAGTACTTC	CASSKLEEQETQYF
.	14	.	TRBV7-9	TRBJ1-1	TGTGCCAGCAGCCTAGAAGGTGGAGGGGATGAAGCTTTCTTT	CASSLEGGGDEAFF
TRBD1	14	.	TRBV19	TRBJ1-1	TGTGCCAGTAGTAGAACAGGGGTGTGGACTGAAGCTTTCTTT	CASSRTGVWTEAFF
.	17	.	TRBV5-8	TRBJ2-2	TGTGCCAGCAGCTTGAATACGTGGGGGGAGAACACCGGGGAGCTGTTTTTT	CASSLNTWGENTGELFF
.	15	.	TRBV9	TRBJ2-1	TGTGCCAGCAGCATTCGACTCAGCTCCTACAATGAGCAGTTCTTC	CASSIRLSSYNEQFF
.	11	.	TRBV12-3/TRBV12-4	TRBJ1-2	TGTGCCAGCAGTAAGACAGACGGCTACACCTTC	CASSKTDGYTF
.	16	.	TRBV5-4	TRBJ1-6	TGTGCCAGCAGCTTGGACGCAAGGGGCAGTAATTCACCCCTCCACTTT	CASSLDARGSNSPLHF
.	14	.	TRBV13	TRBJ2-1	TGTGCCAGCAGCCCAGGGGGGACCTACAATGAGCAGTTCTTC	CASSPGGTYNEQFF
.	12	.	TRBV29-1	TRBJ2-7	TGCAGCGTTGGGGCAGGGGTCTACGAGCAGTACTTC	CSVGAGVYEQYF
.	14	.	TRBV4-2	TRBJ2-2	TGTGCCAGCAGTGGACTTTTCCAGACCGGGGAGCTGTTTTTT	CASSGLFQTGELFF
.	14	.	TRBV6-5	TRBJ2-7	TGTGCCAGCACCGCGTCACAGTACACCCACGAGCAGTACTTC	CASTASQYTHEQYF
.	12	.	TRBV29-1	TRBJ2-5	TGCAGCGCTACGACAGTTCAAGAGACCCAGTACTTC	CSATTVQETQYF
.	15	.	TRBV5-1	TRBJ2-7	TGCGCCAGCACCCGGGTGGACGGGGGAACTTACGAGCAGTACTTC	CASTRVDGGTYEQYF
.	13	.	TRBV5-6	TRBJ1-2	TGTGCCAGCAGCTTGGGTCAGGGAGGCGGCTACACCTTC	CASSLGQGGGYTF
TRBD1	19	.	TRBV29-1	TRBJ1-1	TGCAGCGTTGACCCCGCAAAGTTGGACAGGGCACCCCCGAACACTGAAGCTTTCTTT	CSVDPAKLDRAPPNTEAFF
.	13	few	TRBV2	TRBJ1-2	TGTGCCAGCAAGTTTGCGGGGGGCCGTGGCTACACCTTC	CASKFAGGRGYTF
TRBD1	15	.	TRBV29-1	TRBJ1-3	TGCAGCGTTGACGCGACAGGGGGCGATGGAAACACCATATATTTT	CSVDATGGDGNTIYF
.	18	once	TRBV7-9	TRBJ2-7	TGTGCCAGCAGCTTGACGGGGGAACGAAGGACGGCAGCCTACGAGCAGTACTTC	CASSLTGERRTAAYEQYF
.	18	.	TRBV11-2	TRBJ2-5	TGTGCCAGCAGCTTAGGTCCGGGACAGCGAGCGGGTGGTGAGACCCAGTACTTC	CASSLGPGQRAGGETQYF
.	14	.	TRBV28	TRBJ1-1	TGTGCCAGCAGCCCCCCTCAGGATTACACTGAAGCTTTCTTT	CASSPPQDYTEAFF